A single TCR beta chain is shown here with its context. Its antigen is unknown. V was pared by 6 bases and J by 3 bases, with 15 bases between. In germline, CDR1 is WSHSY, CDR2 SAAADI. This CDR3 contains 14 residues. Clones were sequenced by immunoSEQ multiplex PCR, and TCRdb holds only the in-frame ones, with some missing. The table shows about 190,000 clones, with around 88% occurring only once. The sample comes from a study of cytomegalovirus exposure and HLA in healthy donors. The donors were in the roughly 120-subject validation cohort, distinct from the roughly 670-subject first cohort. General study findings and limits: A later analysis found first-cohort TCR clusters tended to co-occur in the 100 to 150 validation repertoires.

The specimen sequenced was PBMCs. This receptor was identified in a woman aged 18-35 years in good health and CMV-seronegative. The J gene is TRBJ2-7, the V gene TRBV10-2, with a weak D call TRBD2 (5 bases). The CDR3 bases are TGCGCCAGCAGCTCCGGACTTATTTACTACGAGCAGTACTTC. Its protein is CASSSGLIYYEQYF.